This T cell receptor (beta chain) was observed in a study of identical twins. This CDR3 spans 14 amino acids. J was trimmed by 5 bases and V by 4 bases; bases with no gene match: 6. The germline gives CDR1 SGHRS, CDR2 YFSETQ. This clonotype has just a few counts. Via MiXCR, TCRdb re-called the 5' RACE reads, giving one row per CDR3 protein. The data contain 450,000 to 600,000 distinct CDR3 sequences, about 22% of them seen just once; the ten biggest clones take up about 0.5%. Separately, the same data were catalogued under a study of yellow fever vaccine responses in identical twins.

Material: CD4+ T cells sorted from blood. The chain links TRBV5-1 to TRBJ2-3; 8 nucleotides agree with TRBD1. This TCR was recovered from a woman in her late teens or twenties in good health. CDR3 loop: CASSVTGAGDTQYF. CDR3 coding DNA: TGCGCCAGCAGCGTGACAGGGGCGGGAGATACGCAGTATTTT.